The clone carrying this T cell receptor beta chain came up many times. The antigen remains unidentified. This sample was taken from a study of T cells in Graves' hyperthyroidism and ophthalmopathy. Study observations and caveats: Blood also showed most of the thyroid clonotypes that were expanded above 0.001.

V was clipped by 5 bases and J by 5 bases; unmatched bases: 19. Germline values: CDR1 SGHTA, CDR2 FQGNSA. This CDR3 comprises 18 residues. Researchers defined stable Graves' hyperthyroidism as no ophthalmopathy progression within 18 months. In patients aged 18 to 65, hyperthyroidism was newly diagnosed, with duration under 2 months. Uncontrolled infection, other autoimmune disease, pregnancy or lactation disqualified patients from enrolment. What was amplified from RNA transcripts were TCR beta CDR3 regions. The HTBI primer set served for first-round RT-PCR of the TCR CDR3. TCRdb analysed the multiplex PCR reads with MiXCR anew, one entry per CDR3 protein. The table records roughly 200,000 distinct CDR3 sequences, roughly 17% of them present only once.

This chain uses TRBV7-2 with TRBJ2-7; 9 positions agree with TRBD2. The TCR was taken from a woman aged 50 to 60 with Graves' hyperthyroidism. The sequenced sample consisted of blood. In DNA form, the CDR3 reads TGTGCCAGCAGCCCCCCCGGGGTAGCGGGAGCTAGTTTTCACGAGCAGTACTTC. This codes for CASSPPGVAGASFHEQYF.